The entry below describes one T cell receptor beta chain. The antigen remains unidentified. Primers for the PCR totalled 60 Vbeta and 13 Jbeta. This table comes from immunoSEQ multiplex PCR, and its TCRdb copy is limited to in-frame clones, with some not included. The top ten hold around 2.7% of the sample, which has fewer than 140,000 clones, 65% to 85% seen once. This sample is part of a study of cytomegalovirus exposure and HLA in healthy donors. Whole-study results and caveats: Apart from CMV serostatus, no immune exposure information was available. Three CMV-associated chains proved CMV antigen-specific in vitro.

V dropped 3 bases and J dropped 5; count of bases not matched to a gene: 6. Germline values: CDR1 SGHRS, CDR2 YFSETQ. The CDR3 has 14 residues. The TCR originated in a male donor in good health and CMV-seropositive. Source material: PBMCs. The gene calls are TRBV5-1 and TRBJ2-7, with 9 bases that match TRBD1. This chain's CDR3 is CASSWGQGSHEQYF. Here the CDR3 DNA reads TGCGCCAGCAGCTGGGGACAGGGAAGCCACGAGCAGTACTTC.